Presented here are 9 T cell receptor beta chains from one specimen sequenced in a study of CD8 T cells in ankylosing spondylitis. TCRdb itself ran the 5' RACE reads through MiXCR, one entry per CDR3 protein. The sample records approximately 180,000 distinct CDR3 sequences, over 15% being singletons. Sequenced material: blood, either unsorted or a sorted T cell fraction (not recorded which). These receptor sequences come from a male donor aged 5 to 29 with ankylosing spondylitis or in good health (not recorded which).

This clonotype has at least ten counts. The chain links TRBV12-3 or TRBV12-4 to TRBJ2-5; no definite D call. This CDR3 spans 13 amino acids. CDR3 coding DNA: TGTGCTGGGCCGGTATCTACTGAAGAGACCCAGTACTTC. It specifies CAGPVSTEETQYF.

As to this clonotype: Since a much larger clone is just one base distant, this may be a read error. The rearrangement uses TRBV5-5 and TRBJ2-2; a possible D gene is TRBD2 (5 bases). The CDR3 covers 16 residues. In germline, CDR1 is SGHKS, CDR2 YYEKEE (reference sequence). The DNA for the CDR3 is TGTGCCAGCAGCTTGGCCATAAGTCCATCCGACGGGGTGCTGTTTTTT. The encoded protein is CASSLAISPSDGVLFF.

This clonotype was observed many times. The CDR3 is CASSGGLASYNEQFF. In nucleotides, the CDR3 is TGTGCCAGCAGCGGGGGACTAGCGTCTTACAATGAGCAGTTCTTC. The V and J genes are TRBV3-1 and TRBJ2-1; TRBD2 matches 10 bases. The CDR3 has 15 residues. The V segment lost 5 bases and the J segment 4 bases; nucleotides outside the gene matches: 5. Germline V CDR1 and CDR2: LGHDT, YNNKEL (reference sequence).

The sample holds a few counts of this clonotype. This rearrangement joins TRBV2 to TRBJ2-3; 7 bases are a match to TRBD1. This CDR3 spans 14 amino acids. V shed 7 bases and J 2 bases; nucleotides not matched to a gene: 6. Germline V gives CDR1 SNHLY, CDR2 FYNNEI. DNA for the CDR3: TGTGCCAGCACGAAGGGGGCAATCACAGATACGCAGTATTTT. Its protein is CASTKGAITDTQYF.

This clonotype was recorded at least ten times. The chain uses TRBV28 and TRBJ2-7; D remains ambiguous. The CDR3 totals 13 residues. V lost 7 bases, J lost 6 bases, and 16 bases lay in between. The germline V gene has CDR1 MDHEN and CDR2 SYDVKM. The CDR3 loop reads CASTLGFVGEQYF. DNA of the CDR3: TGTGCCAGCACCTTGGGATTTGTAGGCGAGCAGTACTTC. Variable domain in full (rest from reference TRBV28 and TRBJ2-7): DVKVTQSSRYLVKRTGEKVFLECVQDMDHENMFWYRQDPGLGLRLIYFSYDVKMKEKGDIPEGYSVSREKKERFSLILESASTNQTSMYLCASTLGFVGEQYFGPGTRLTVT.

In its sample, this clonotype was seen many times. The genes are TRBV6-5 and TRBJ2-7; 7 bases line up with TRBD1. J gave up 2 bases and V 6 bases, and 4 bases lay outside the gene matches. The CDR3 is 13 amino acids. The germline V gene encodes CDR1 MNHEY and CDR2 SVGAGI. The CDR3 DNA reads TGTGCCAGCAGCCCTGACAGGGCCTACGAGCAGTACTTC. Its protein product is CASSPDRAYEQYF.

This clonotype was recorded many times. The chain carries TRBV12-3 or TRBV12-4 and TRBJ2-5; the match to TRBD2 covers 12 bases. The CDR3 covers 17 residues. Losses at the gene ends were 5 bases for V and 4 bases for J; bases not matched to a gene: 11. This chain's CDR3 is CASSPGTSGPRPETQYF. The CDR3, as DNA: TGTGCCAGCAGTCCCGGGACTAGCGGGCCTAGGCCAGAGACCCAGTACTTC.

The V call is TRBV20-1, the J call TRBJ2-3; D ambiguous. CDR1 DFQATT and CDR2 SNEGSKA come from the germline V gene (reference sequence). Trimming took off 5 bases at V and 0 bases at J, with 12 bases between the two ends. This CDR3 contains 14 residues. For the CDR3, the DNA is TGCAGTGCTGGGCGACAAGCTAGCACAGATACGCAGTATTTT. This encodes CSAGRQASTDTQYF.

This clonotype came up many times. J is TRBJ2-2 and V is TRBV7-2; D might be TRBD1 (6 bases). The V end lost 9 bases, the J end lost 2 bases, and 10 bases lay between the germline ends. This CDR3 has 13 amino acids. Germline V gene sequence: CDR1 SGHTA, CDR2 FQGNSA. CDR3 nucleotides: TGTGCCAGGGACAGCTATAACACCGGGGAGCTGTTTTTT. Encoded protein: CARDSYNTGELFF.